Listed below are T cell receptor beta chains from one sample, sequenced in a study of cytomegalovirus exposure and HLA in healthy donors. Method: immunoSEQ multiplex PCR; TCRdb's copy keeps in-frame clones and lacks some. Counted here are around 140,000 clones, approximately 77% occurring once; the ten biggest clones make up 0.75% to 0.95%. Sequencing was performed on PBMCs. The receptors were sampled from a woman aged 60-70 years in good health and CMV-seronegative. The CDR3 runs from the conserved cysteine through the conserved F or W. A D gene is named only where the DNA matches it firmly.

>TRBJ1-2|TRBV30|-
CASARGAEGGYTF
>TRBJ2-3|TRBV7-9|TRBD2
CASSLGLASDTQYF
>TRBJ2-1|TRBV25-1|-
CASSNLARLEYNEQFF
>TRBJ2-1|TRBV5-1|TRBD2
CASSLAVSGRAGEQFF
>TRBJ2-3|TRBV5-1|TRBD2
CASSRGEGTDTQYF
>TRBJ1-4|TRBV7-2|TRBD1
CASSPTGTGKYEKLFF
>TRBJ1-1|TRBV7-9|-
CASSLEGGGLLANTEAFF
>TRBJ2-7|TRBV2|-
CASRVSYEQYF
>TRBJ2-1|TRBV19|TRBD1
CASSALTGVEQFF
>TRBJ2-1|TRBV18|-
CASSPQSLLGGEQFF
>TRBJ2-1|TRBV19|TRBD2
CASSLRLADYNEQFF
>TRBJ1-5|TRBV6-1|-
CASSEKARGGSASNQPQHF
>TRBJ1-4|TRBV11-2|TRBD1
CASSVDRGGEKLFF
>TRBJ2-3|TRBV6-5|-
CASSYSRADTQYF
>TRBJ2-3|TRBV5-1|TRBD1
CASSFGDREGTDTQYF
>TRBJ1-5|TRBV21-1|-
CASTPGDRALKPQHF
>TRBJ2-7|TRBV6-1|-
CASPAPTGNYEQYF
>TRBJ2-7|TRBV21-1|-
CASRTPVGEAKEQYF
>TRBJ2-7|TRBV7-9|-
CASSLDAGAPYEQYF
>TRBJ2-5|TRBV30|-
CAWRPGSGVETQYF
>TRBJ2-2|TRBV7-3|TRBD2
CASSPAGGPGELFF
>TRBJ2-1|TRBV7-3|TRBD2
CASSLKPKTSGRVGSNEQFF
>TRBJ2-3|TRBV11-3|TRBD2
CASSSGLAAATDTQYF
>TRBJ1-5|TRBV5-8|-
CASSLEGGNQPQHF
>TRBJ1-5|TRBV27|-
CASSPGIGLSNQPQHF
>TRBJ2-1|TRBV19|TRBD1
CASTRTGARNEQFF
>TRBJ2-3|TRBV9|-
CASSVDLDTQYF